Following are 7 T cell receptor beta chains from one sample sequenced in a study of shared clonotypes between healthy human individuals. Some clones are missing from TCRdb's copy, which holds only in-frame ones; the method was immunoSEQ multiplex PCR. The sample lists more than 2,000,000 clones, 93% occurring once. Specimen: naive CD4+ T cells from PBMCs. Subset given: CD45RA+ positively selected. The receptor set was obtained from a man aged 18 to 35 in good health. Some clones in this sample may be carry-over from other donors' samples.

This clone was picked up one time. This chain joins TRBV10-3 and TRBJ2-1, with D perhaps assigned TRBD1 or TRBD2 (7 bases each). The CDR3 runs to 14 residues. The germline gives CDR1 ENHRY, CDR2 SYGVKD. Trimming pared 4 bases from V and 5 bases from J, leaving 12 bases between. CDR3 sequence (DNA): TGTGCCATCAGTGGACAGGGAGGGAACAATGAGCAGTTCTTC. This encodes CAISGQGGNNEQFF.

The CDR3 nucleotides are TGTGCCAGCGTCGCAGGGGGCCAGAACGAGCAGTACTTC. Translating it yields CASVAGGQNEQYF. The V gene is TRBV6-6, the J gene TRBJ2-7; 8 nucleotides align to TRBD1. Germline V gene lookup returns CDR1 MNHNY and CDR2 SVGAGI (reference sequence). This CDR3 has 13 residues. The ends lost 8 bases at V and 5 bases at J; junction bases unmatched: 8.

CDR3 region: CASSTAGGSSYEQYF. The CDR3 nucleotides read TGTGCCAGCAGCACCGCGGGCGGCAGCTCCTACGAGCAGTACTTC. The chain uses TRBV7-2 and TRBJ2-7; perhaps TRBD2 as D (5 bases). Germline CDR1 reads SGHTA; CDR2 reads FQGNSA. This CDR3 is 15 amino acids long. Trimming took 5 bases from V and 0 from J, leaving 14 bases between them.

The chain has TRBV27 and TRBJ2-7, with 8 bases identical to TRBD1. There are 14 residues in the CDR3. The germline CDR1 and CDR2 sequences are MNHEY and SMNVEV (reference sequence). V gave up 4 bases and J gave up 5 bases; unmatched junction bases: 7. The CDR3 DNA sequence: TGTGCCAGCAGTTCAAGTTGGACAGGGAACGAGCAGTACTTC. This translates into CASSSSWTGNEQYF.

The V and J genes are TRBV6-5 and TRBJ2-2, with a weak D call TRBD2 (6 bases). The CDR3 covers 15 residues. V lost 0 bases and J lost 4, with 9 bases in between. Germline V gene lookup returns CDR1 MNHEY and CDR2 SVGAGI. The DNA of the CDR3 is TGTGCCAGCAGTTACTCGACCGGGGGCACCGGGGAGCTGTTTTTT. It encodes CASSYSTGGTGELFF.

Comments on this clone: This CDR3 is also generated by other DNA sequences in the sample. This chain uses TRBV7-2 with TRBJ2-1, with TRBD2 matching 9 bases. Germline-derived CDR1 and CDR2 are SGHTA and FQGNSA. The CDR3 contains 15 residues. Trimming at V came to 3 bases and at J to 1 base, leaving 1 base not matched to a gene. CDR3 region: CASSFSGSSYNEQFF. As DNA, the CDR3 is TGTGCCAGCAGCTTTAGCGGGAGTTCCTACAATGAGCAGTTCTTC.

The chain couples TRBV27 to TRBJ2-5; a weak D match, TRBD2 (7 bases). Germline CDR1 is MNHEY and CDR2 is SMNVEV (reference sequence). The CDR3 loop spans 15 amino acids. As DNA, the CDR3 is TGTGCTACCACAAGGGTGGGGGGGGCAGGGGAGACCCAGTACTTC. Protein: CATTRVGGAGETQYF.